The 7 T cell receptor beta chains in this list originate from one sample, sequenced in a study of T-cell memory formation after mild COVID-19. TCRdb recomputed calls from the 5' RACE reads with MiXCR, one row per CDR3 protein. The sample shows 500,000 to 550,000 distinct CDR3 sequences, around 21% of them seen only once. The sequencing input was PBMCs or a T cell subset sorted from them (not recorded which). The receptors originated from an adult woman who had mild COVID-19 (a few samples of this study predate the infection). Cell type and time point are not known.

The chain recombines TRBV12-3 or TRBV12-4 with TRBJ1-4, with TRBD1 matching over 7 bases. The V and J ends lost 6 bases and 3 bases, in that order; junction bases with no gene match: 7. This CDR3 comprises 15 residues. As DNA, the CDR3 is TGTGCCAGCAGCTCACTCAGGGGGGCTAATGAAAAACTGTTTTTT. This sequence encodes CASSSLRGANEKLFF.

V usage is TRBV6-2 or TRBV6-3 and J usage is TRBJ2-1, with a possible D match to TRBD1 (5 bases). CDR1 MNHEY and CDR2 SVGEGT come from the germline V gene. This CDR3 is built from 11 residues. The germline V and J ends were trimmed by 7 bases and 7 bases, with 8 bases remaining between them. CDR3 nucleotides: TGTGCCAGCACAGGGTCGAATGAGCAGTTCTTC. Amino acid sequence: CASTGSNEQFF.

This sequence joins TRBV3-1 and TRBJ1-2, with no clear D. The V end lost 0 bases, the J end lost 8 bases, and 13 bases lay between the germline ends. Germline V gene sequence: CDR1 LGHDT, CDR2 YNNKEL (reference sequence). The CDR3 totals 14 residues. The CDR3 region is CASSQDRAASGYTF. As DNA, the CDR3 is TGTGCCAGCAGCCAAGATCGTGCAGCTAGCGGCTACACCTTC.

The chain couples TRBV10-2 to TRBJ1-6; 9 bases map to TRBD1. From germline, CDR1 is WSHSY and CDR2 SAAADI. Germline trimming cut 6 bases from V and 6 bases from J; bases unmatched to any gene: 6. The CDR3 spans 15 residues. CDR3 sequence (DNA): TGCGCCAGCAGACCTTCGGACAGGGGTAATTCACCCCTCCACTTT. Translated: CASRPSDRGNSPLHF.

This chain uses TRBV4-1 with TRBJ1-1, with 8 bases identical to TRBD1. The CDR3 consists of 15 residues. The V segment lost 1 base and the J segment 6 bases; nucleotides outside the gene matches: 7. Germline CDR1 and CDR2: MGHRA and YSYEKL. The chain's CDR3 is CASSQAGGPVSEAFF. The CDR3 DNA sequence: TGCGCCAGCAGCCAAGCAGGGGGCCCCGTTTCTGAAGCTTTCTTT.

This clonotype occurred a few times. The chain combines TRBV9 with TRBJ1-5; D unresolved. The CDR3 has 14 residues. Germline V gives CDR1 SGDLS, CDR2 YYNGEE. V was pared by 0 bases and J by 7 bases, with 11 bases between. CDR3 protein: CASSVAGEGQPQHF. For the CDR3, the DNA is TGTGCCAGCAGCGTAGCTGGGGAGGGCCAGCCCCAGCATTTT.

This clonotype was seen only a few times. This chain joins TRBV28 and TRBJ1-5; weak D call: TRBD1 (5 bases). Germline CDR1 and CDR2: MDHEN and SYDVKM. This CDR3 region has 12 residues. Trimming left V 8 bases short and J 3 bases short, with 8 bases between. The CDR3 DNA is TGTGCCAGCCGGGGGTACAATCAGCCCCAGCATTTT. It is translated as CASRGYNQPQHF. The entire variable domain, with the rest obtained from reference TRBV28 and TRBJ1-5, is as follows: DVKVTQSSRYLVKRTGEKVFLECVQDMDHENMFWYRQDPGLGLRLIYFSYDVKMKEKGDIPEGYSVSREKKERFSLILESASTNQTSMYLCASRGYNQPQHFGDGTRLSIL.